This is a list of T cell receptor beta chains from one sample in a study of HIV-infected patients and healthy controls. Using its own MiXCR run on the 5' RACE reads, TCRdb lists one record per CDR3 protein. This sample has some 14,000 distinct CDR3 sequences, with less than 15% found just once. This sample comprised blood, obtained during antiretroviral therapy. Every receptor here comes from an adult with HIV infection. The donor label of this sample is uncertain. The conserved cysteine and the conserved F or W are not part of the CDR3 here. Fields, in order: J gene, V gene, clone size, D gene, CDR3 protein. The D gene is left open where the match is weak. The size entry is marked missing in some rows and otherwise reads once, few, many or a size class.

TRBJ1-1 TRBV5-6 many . ASSLSLTAMNTEAF
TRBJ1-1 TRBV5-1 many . ASRTEPNTEAF
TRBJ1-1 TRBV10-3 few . AISESEGGRRGVNTEAF
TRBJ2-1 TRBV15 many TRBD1 ATSSDRDPSSYNEQF
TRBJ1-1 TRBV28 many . ASSTHGRMNTEAF
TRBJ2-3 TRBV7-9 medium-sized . ASSLGTDTQY
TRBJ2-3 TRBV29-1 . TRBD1 SVLRDRGTDTQY
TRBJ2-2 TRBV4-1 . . ASSHRLENTGELF
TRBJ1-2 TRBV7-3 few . ASSQSRDTTNT
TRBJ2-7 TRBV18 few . ASSPNSYEQY
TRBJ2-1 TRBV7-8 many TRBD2 ASSLRLAGLSDNEQF
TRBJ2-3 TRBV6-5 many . AARAGFGTDTQY
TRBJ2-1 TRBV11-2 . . ASSLDTLPYEQF
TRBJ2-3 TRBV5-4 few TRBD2 ASGRTSGSTDTQY
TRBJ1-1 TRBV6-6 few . ASSYSGQPNTEAF
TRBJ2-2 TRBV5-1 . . ACQGGEDWPQRNTGELF
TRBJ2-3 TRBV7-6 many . ASSSAGLSTDTQY
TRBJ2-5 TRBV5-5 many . ASSLPPETQY
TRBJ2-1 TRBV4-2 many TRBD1 ASTPPGQYNEQF
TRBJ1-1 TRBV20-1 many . SATRTLNTEAF
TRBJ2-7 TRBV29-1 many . SVVTGYYEQY
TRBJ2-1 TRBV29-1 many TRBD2 SVLRWTSGGRGEYNEQF
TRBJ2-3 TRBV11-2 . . ASSRERVTDTQY
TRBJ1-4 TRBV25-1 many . ASSEGHRHGKLF
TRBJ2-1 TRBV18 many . ASSPESFPYNEQF
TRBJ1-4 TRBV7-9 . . ASRYGGEKLF
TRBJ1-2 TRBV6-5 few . ASRSGRGLGYT
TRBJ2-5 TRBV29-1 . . SVARDEETQY
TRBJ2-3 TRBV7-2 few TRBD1 ASSPDRVDTQY
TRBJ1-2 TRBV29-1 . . SVQEGYGYT
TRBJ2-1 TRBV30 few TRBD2 AWSQHGTSRQF
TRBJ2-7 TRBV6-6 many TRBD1 ASSYETGTYEQY
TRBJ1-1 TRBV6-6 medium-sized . ASSPFRAEAF
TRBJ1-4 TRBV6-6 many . ASSYGREIEKLF
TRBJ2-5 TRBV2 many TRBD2 ASSGGLAGLSVTQY
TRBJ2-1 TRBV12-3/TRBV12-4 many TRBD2 ASSRLAGGSYNEQF
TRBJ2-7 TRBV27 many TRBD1 ASSPTGAISYEQY
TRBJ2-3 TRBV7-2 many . ASSMGTSTDTQY
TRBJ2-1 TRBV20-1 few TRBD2 SAQRLAGGLDEQF
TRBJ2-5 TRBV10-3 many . AISLTGEGQETQY
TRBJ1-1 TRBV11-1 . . ASGPTRGDTEAF
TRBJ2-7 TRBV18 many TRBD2 ASSPRGLAGVSYEQY
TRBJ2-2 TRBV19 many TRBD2 ASTPGRDTGELF
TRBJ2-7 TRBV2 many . ASSVFRPEIGQY
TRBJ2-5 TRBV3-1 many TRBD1 ASSQRTGTGVAETQY
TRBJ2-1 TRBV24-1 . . ATSDSGESYNEQF
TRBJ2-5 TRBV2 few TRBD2 ATGGTKQETQY
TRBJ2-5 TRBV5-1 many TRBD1 ASSLSGTGGQETQY
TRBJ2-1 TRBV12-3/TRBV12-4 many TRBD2 ASSRTSGAHNEQF
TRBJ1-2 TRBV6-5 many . ASSYSAGRGGYT
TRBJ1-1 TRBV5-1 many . ASSSVGTRDTEAF
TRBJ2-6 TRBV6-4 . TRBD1 ASSDSNRGFSGANVLT
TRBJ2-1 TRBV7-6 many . ASSLGRYNEQF
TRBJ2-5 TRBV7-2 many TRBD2 ASSRQGGETQY